Below are 25 T cell receptor beta chains sequenced from a single sample in a study of blood T cell repertoires in COVID-19 (dated by TCRdb to 2020 to 2022). Libraries were constructed by the immunoSEQ multiplex PCR assay. In its TCRdb copy, this immuneACCESS table keeps in-frame sequences only and misses some clones. Where compared with another copy, unresolved V genes explain less than half of these, and the others have no known cause. This sample comprises approximately 100,000 clones, almost 95% of them detected only once. Of the sample, 5.7% falls within the top ten clones. The sequencing input was peripheral blood. All receptors come from a man aged 45-65 years with active COVID-19.

The genes are TRBV6-6 and TRBJ1-4; TRBD1 matches at 9 bases. Trimming at V came to 7 bases and at J to 7 bases, leaving 7 bases not matched to a gene. The CDR3 has 14 residues. Germline V gene data show CDR1 as MNHNY and CDR2 as SVGAGI (reference sequence). CDR3 sequence: CASTDRDRAEKLFF. As DNA, the CDR3 is TGTGCCAGCACTGACCGGGACAGGGCTGAAAAACTGTTTTTT.

The gene calls are TRBV6-1 and TRBJ2-3; no clear D gene. CDR3 length equals 13 residues. CDR1 is MNHNS and CDR2 is SASEGT in the germline V gene. V gave up 2 bases and J gave up 6 bases, with 9 bases separating them. The CDR3 loop is CASSEIPVDTQYF. In DNA form, the CDR3 reads TGTGCCAGCAGTGAAATTCCGGTGGATACGCAGTATTTT.

This rearrangement joins TRBV19 to TRBJ2-1; tentatively, D is TRBD1 (6 bases). Trimming stripped 4 bases from V and 7 bases from J, with 20 bases between. The CDR3 consists of 16 residues. Looked up from germline, CDR1 is LNHDA and CDR2 is SQIVND (reference sequence). The CDR3 reads CASSSPGRGMRNEQFF. CDR3 DNA: TGTGCCAGTAGTAGCCCGGGCAGGGGAATGCGGAATGAGCAGTTCTTC.

The genes are TRBV11-1 and TRBJ2-6, with D maybe TRBD1 (5 bases). The V end lost 4 bases, the J end lost 5 bases, and 12 bases lay between the germline ends. CDR3 length equals 15 residues. The V gene's germline CDR1 is SGHAT and CDR2 FQDESV (reference sequence). CDR3 in amino acids: CASSSAGSRANVLTF. CDR3 coding DNA: TGTGCCAGCAGCTCCGCAGGGTCTCGGGCCAACGTCCTGACTTTC.

The V and J genes are TRBV11-1 and TRBJ2-5; D remains unclear. CDR3 size: 13 residues. The V end lost 4 bases, the J end lost 5 bases, and 11 bases lay between the germline ends. Germline-derived CDR1 and CDR2 are SGHAT and FQDESV (reference sequence). The CDR3 DNA reads as TGTGCCAGCAGCTCCGCGCCAATTGAGACCCAGTACTTC. Translated, it gives CASSSAPIETQYF.

The rearrangement uses TRBV6-8 and TRBJ1-1; a weak D match, TRBD1 (5 bases). In germline, CDR1 is MNHGY, CDR2 SAAAGT. Trimming left V 0 bases short and J 0 bases short, with 17 bases between. The CDR3 consists of 18 residues. The CDR3 loop reads CASSYSIVGPGMNTEAFF. The CDR3 DNA is TGTGCCAGCAGTTACTCAATTGTTGGGCCAGGGATGAACACTGAAGCTTTCTTT.

The chain carries TRBV18 and TRBJ1-1; D gene uncertain. Germline-derived CDR1 and CDR2 are KGHSH and LQKENI. This CDR3 region has 15 residues. Trimming pared 6 bases from V and 0 bases from J, leaving 14 bases between. CDR3 sequence: CASSAGGEMNTEAFF. The DNA for the CDR3 is TGTGCCAGCTCCGCGGGAGGAGAGATGAACACTGAAGCTTTCTTT.

With regard to this clone: One junction end disagrees with the germline gene, perhaps due to a read error. The V and J genes are TRBV3-1 (or the pseudogene TRBV3-2) and TRBJ2-7; D not resolved. Germline V gene sequence: CDR1 LGHDT, CDR2 YNNKEL (reference sequence). The length of the CDR3 is 13 residues. In DNA, the CDR3 is TGTGCCAGCAGCCAAGGCCACTCCTTCGAGCAGTACTTC. This codes for CASSQGHSFEQYF.

V and J are TRBV7-9 and TRBJ2-7; 11 nucleotides agree with TRBD1. V lost 5 bases and J lost 7; bases outside the gene matches: 7. CDR3 length: 14 amino acids. Per germline, CDR1 SEHNR and CDR2 FQNEAQ (reference sequence). The CDR3 sequence is CASSPGQGGDEQYF. CDR3 sequence (DNA): TGTGCCAGCAGCCCGGGACAGGGGGGGGATGAGCAGTACTTC.

The rearrangement joins TRBV6-5 to TRBJ1-1; the D is unclear. This CDR3 contains 13 residues. The germline V and J ends were trimmed by 11 bases and 0 bases, with 13 bases remaining between them. CDR1 and CDR2 (germline): MNHEY, SVGAGI. The CDR3 spells CAGQALLNTEAFF. The CDR3 region has the DNA TGTGCCGGTCAGGCCCTCCTGAACACTGAAGCTTTCTTT.

The chain joins TRBV5-1 to TRBJ2-1; 10 bases fit TRBD2. The germline V gene has CDR1 SGHRS and CDR2 YFSETQ. The CDR3 is 17 amino acids. Trimming removed 0 bases from V and 1 base from J; junction bases left unmatched: 4. For the CDR3, the DNA is TGCGCCAGCAGCTTGGTCCTTAGCGGGGGGTCCTACAATGAGCAGTTCTTC. Translated: CASSLVLSGGSYNEQFF.

The J gene is TRBJ2-3, the V gene TRBV5-1, with 9 bases aligning to TRBD1. Germline CDR1 reads SGHRS; CDR2 reads YFSETQ. CDR3 length: 15 amino acids. V lost 2 bases and J lost 4; bases outside the gene matches: 5. The DNA of the CDR3 is TGCGCCAGCAGCTTTGCCGGGACAGGGTCAGATACGCAGTATTTT. Amino acids: CASSFAGTGSDTQYF.

The chain has TRBV5-1 and TRBJ2-1, with D maybe TRBD2 (6 bases). This CDR3 is 15 amino acids long. V lost 0 bases to trimming and J lost 6 bases, with 13 bases between them. Germline V lookup: CDR1 SGHRS, CDR2 YFSETQ. The CDR3 spells CASSLGEEMGNEQFF. For the CDR3, the DNA is TGCGCCAGCAGCTTGGGGGAGGAAATGGGCAATGAGCAGTTCTTC.

This chain joins TRBV27 and TRBJ1-4; the D gene is possibly TRBD1 (5 bases). Germline CDR1 and CDR2: MNHEY and SMNVEV (reference sequence). Trimming pared 1 base from V and 7 bases from J, leaving 19 bases between. CDR3 length equals 17 residues. This chain's CDR3 is CASSLYPAAGRGEKLFF. In DNA, the CDR3 is TGTGCCAGCAGTTTATATCCCGCCGCAGGGAGGGGTGAAAAACTGTTTTTT.

The V gene is TRBV2, the J gene TRBJ1-2; D call uncertain. The germline V gene encodes CDR1 SNHLY and CDR2 FYNNEI. The V end lost 4 bases, the J end lost 7 bases, and 10 bases lay between the germline ends. This CDR3 comprises 12 residues. In nucleotides, the CDR3 is TGTGCCAGCAGTGTAAGAATCAGTGGCTACACCTTC. Amino acids: CASSVRISGYTF.

This clone has only one observation. This chain joins TRBV6-4 and TRBJ1-5; possible D gene TRBD1, 5 bases. The V and J ends lost 7 bases and 7 bases respectively, with 14 bases between them. This CDR3 spans 13 amino acids. CDR1 and CDR2 from the germline V gene are MRHNA and SNTAGT. CDR3 nucleotides: TGTGCCAGCATTCCGGGGGACGGGCAGCCCCAGCATTTT. This translates into CASIPGDGQPQHF.

This chain links TRBV5-1 with TRBJ2-2; TRBD1 aligns across 7 bases. The CDR3 totals 15 residues. Trimming took 4 bases from V and 3 from J; bases not matched to a gene: 6. CDR1 is SGHRS, CDR2 YFSETQ, per germline. The CDR3 region has the DNA TGCGCCAGCAGCACCGGACAGGAACACACCGGGGAGCTGTTTTTT. Translation: CASSTGQEHTGELFF. Filled out from reference TRBV5-1 and TRBJ2-2, the complete variable domain reads KAGVTQTPRYLIKTRGQQVTLSCSPISGHRSVSWYQQTPGQGLQFLFEYFSETQRNKGNFPGRFSGRQFSNSRSEMNVSTLELGDSALYLCASSTGQEHTGELFFGEGSRLTVL.

This clone came up once. V gene TRBV29-1 combines with J gene TRBJ1-1, with D hard to call. The CDR3 contains 13 residues. CDR1 SQVTM and CDR2 ANQGSEA come from the germline V gene. V was clipped by 6 bases and J by 4 bases, with 15 bases between them. The CDR3 spells CSVDPDGPTEAFF. CDR3 nucleotides: TGCAGCGTCGACCCGGATGGGCCCACTGAAGCTTTCTTT.

V and J are TRBV28 and TRBJ1-5; TRBD1 matches 8 bases. The V segment lost 3 bases and the J segment 8 bases; nucleotides outside the gene matches: 9. Looked up from germline, CDR1 is MDHEN and CDR2 is SYDVKM. The CDR3 totals 15 residues. CDR3 DNA sequence: TGTGCCAGCAGTTTCCCTGGACAGGGTTGGGAGCCCCAGCATTTT. Its translation: CASSFPGQGWEPQHF.

The chain carries TRBV28 and TRBJ2-7; 7 positions match TRBD2. The CDR3 totals 15 residues. CDR1 is MDHEN, CDR2 SYDVKM, per germline. With 6 bases clipped from V and 3 bases from J, the junction kept 11 bases outside the gene matches. The CDR3 reads CASSRSGNKDYEQYF. CDR3 coding DNA: TGTGCCAGCAGCCGAAGCGGGAATAAGGACTACGAGCAGTACTTC.

This chain connects TRBV19 to TRBJ2-3; no clear D. Per germline, CDR1 LNHDA and CDR2 SQIVND (reference sequence). V was clipped by 5 bases and J by 2 bases, with 8 bases between them. The CDR3 runs to 13 residues. The DNA for the CDR3 is TGTGCCAGTAGTCGGGTAGACACAGATACGCAGTATTTT. It encodes CASSRVDTDTQYF.

This clone is a singleton in its sample. The V gene is TRBV28, the J gene TRBJ1-4; D is ambiguous. The germline V gene encodes CDR1 MDHEN and CDR2 SYDVKM. The ends were cut back, 6 bases at V and 3 bases at J, with 14 bases in the middle. The CDR3 consists of 15 residues. CDR3 DNA sequence: TGTGCCAGCAGACTTGGCGGTAACCCTAATGAAAAACTGTTTTTT. Its translation is CASRLGGNPNEKLFF.

This clone was seen only a few times. The CDR3 DNA reads as TGTGCCAGTAGTAGCCTGGAGGGCAATCAGCCCCAGCATTTT. Its protein product is CASSSLEGNQPQHF. The chain links TRBV19 to TRBJ1-5; no firm D call. This CDR3 is 14 amino acids long. Germline values: CDR1 LNHDA, CDR2 SQIVND (reference sequence). Trimming pared 4 bases from V and 2 bases from J, leaving 9 bases between.

J is TRBJ1-1 and V is TRBV21-1; the table's D call, TRBD1, has no DNA check behind it. TRBV21-1 is noted as a pseudogene. The CDR3 contains 15 residues. This CDR3 is CASSKAQGRNTEAFF. CDR3 coding DNA: TGTGCCAGCAGCAAAGCGCAGGGGAGGAACACTGAAGCTTTCTTT.

CDR3 sequence: CASSLILPRYNEQFF. The CDR3 DNA sequence: TGTGCCAGCAGCTTGATCCTTCCGAGGTACAATGAGCAGTTCTTC. This chain connects TRBV5-5 to TRBJ2-1, with unresolved D. Germline V gives CDR1 SGHKS, CDR2 YYEKEE (reference sequence). This CDR3 has 15 residues. V was pared by 1 base and J by 4 bases, with 12 bases between.